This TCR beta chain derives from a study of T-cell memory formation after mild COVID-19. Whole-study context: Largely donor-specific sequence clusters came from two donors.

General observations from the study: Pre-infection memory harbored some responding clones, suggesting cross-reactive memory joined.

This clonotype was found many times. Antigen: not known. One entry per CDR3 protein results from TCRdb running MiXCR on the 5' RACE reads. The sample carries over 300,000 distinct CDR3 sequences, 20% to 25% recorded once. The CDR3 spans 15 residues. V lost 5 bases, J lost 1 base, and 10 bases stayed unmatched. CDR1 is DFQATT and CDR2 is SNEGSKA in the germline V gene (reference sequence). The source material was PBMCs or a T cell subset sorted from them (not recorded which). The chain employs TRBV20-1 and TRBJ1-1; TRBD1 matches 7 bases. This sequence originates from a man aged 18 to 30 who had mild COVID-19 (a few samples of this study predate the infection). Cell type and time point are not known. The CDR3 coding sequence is TGCAGTGCTCTCCGAGGGGGGACAGCGAACACTGAAGCTTTCTTT. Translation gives CSALRGGTANTEAFF.